The 30 T cell receptor beta chains in this list originate from one sample, sequenced in a study of CD8 T cells in ankylosing spondylitis. TCRdb reanalysed the 5' RACE reads using MiXCR and keeps one entry per CDR3 protein. The sample contains hundreds of thousands of distinct CDR3 sequences, under 30% of which appear only once. Sequenced sample: blood, either unsorted or a sorted T cell fraction (not recorded which). These receptors were collected from a male donor with ankylosing spondylitis or in good health (not recorded which).

The chain combines TRBV20-1 with TRBJ1-4, with D perhaps TRBD1 (5 bases). Germline V CDR1 and CDR2: DFQATT, SNEGSKA (reference sequence). V was cut by 3 bases and J by 7 bases, with 6 bases left in between. This CDR3 is built from 11 residues. CDR3 amino acids: CSASRAEKLFF. The CDR3 nucleotides read TGCAGTGCTAGCAGGGCTGAAAAACTGTTTTTT.

This clonotype was detected a few times. This rearrangement joins TRBV29-1 to TRBJ2-7; 8 bases agree with TRBD1. This CDR3 has 13 amino acids. The V gene's germline CDR1 is SQVTM and CDR2 ANQGSEA. V shed 1 base and J 2 bases; nucleotides not matched to a gene: 1. CDR3 sequence (DNA): TGCAGCGTTGAAGGACAGGGGACCTACGAGCAGTACTTC. Protein: CSVEGQGTYEQYF.

This clonotype was counted between two and nine times. The chain uses TRBV11-3 and TRBJ2-2; the D gene could be TRBD1 or TRBD2 (5 bases each). The V gene lost 7 bases and the J gene lost 2 bases, with 8 bases spanning the gap. The CDR3 is made up of 13 amino acids. Germline CDR1 SGHNT, CDR2 YENEEA. CDR3 nucleotides: TGTGCCAGCACGGGGCCTAACACCGGGGAGCTGTTTTTT. Protein sequence: CASTGPNTGELFF.

The genes are TRBV29-1 and TRBJ2-3; D is undetermined. CDR3 length equals 13 residues. The germline V and J ends were trimmed by 5 bases and 4 bases, with 13 bases remaining between them. Germline V gene lookup returns CDR1 SQVTM and CDR2 ANQGSEA. This chain's CDR3 is CSVSRNVADTQYF. CDR3 bases: TGCAGCGTTTCCCGGAATGTGGCAGATACGCAGTATTTT.

This chain joins TRBV5-6 and TRBJ1-1, with TRBD1 matching 7 bases. Germline lookup yields CDR1 SGHDT and CDR2 YYEEEE. V lost 4 bases, J lost 1 base, and 7 bases stayed unmatched. This CDR3 has 15 amino acids. CDR3 in DNA: TGTGCCAGCAGCCCTGACAGGGCGGAGAACACTGAAGCTTTCTTT. Amino acids: CASSPDRAENTEAFF.

CDR3 bases: TGTGCCAGCAGTCTAGGGGGACTAGCGGGAAGGGATGAGCAGTTCTTC. Its protein product is CASSLGGLAGRDEQFF. V usage is TRBV28 and J usage is TRBJ2-1; 13 bases fit TRBD2. Per germline, CDR1 MDHEN and CDR2 SYDVKM. With V trimmed by 5 bases and J by 8 bases, 9 bases remained unmatched. The CDR3 covers 16 residues.

In this sample, this clonotype turned up many times. V gene TRBV11-1 combines with J gene TRBJ2-3, with TRBD2 identical over 10 bases. CDR3 length equals 16 residues. Germline V gene sequence: CDR1 SGHAT, CDR2 FQDESV (reference sequence). J lost 4 bases, V lost 2 bases, and 6 bases had no gene match. CDR3 sequence reads: CASSLYTSGAPDTQYF. The CDR3 region has the DNA TGTGCCAGCAGCTTATACACTAGCGGGGCACCAGATACGCAGTATTTT.

The chain has TRBV12-3 or TRBV12-4 and TRBJ1-1; 11 bases fit TRBD1. The length of the CDR3 is 15 residues. The V and J ends lost 5 bases and 4 bases, in that order; junction bases with no gene match: 6. For the CDR3, the DNA is TGTGCCAGCAGTCCCCGGACAGGGGGCGGCACTGAAGCTTTCTTT. This sequence encodes CASSPRTGGGTEAFF.

This clonotype was counted many times. This sequence joins TRBV29-1 and TRBJ1-2; TRBD1 matches at 8 bases. The CDR3 loop spans 12 amino acids. The V and J ends lost 4 bases and 5 bases, in that order; junction bases with no gene match: 3. Germline lookup yields CDR1 SQVTM and CDR2 ANQGSEA. In nucleotides, the CDR3 is TGCAGCGTTGTTCAGGGGGCGTATGGCTACACCTTC. It encodes CSVVQGAYGYTF.

This clonotype has just a few counts. The chain combines TRBV5-5 with TRBJ1-6; no clear D gene. CDR1 SGHKS and CDR2 YYEKEE come from the germline V gene (reference sequence). The V gene lost 0 bases and the J gene lost 6 bases, with 13 bases spanning the gap. The CDR3 totals 16 residues. CDR3 coding DNA: TGTGCCAGCAGCTTGGATCGGTGGCAGATTAATTCACCCCTCCACTTT. Its translation: CASSLDRWQINSPLHF.

With regard to this clonotype: Since a much larger clone is just one base distant, this may be a read error. V and J are TRBV6-5 and TRBJ1-2; D is possibly TRBD1 (5 bases). This CDR3 is built from 15 residues. The germline CDR1 and CDR2 sequences are MNHEY and SVGAGI. The CDR3 DNA follows: TGTGGCAGCCGCTATTCGACAGCGGACGGCTATGGCTACACCTTC. It specifies CGSRYSTADGYGYTF.

The chain joins TRBV30 to TRBJ1-5; TRBD1 agrees at 7 bases. This CDR3 is 12 amino acids long. CDR1 and CDR2 from the germline V gene are GTSNPN and SVGIG (reference sequence). The V gene end was trimmed by 4 bases and the J gene end by 5 bases; junction bases not matched to a gene: 2. The DNA of the CDR3 is TGTGCCTGGAATCAGGGGGATCAGCCCCAGCATTTT. The encoded protein is CAWNQGDQPQHF.

This clonotype was seen a few times. The V and J genes are TRBV9 and TRBJ2-7, with 10 nucleotides matching TRBD2. CDR1 and CDR2 (germline): SGDLS, YYNGEE. With V trimmed by 2 bases and J by 7 bases, 9 bases remained unmatched. This CDR3 region has 15 residues. The CDR3 DNA reads as TGTGCCAGCAGCGTCCGAGCGGGAGGGCCGCGTGAGCAGTACTTC. Translation gives CASSVRAGGPREQYF.

The V call is TRBV20-1, the J call TRBJ2-7; tentative D call: TRBD2 (5 bases). The germline V gene encodes CDR1 DFQATT and CDR2 SNEGSKA (reference sequence). The germline V and J ends were trimmed by 3 bases and 5 bases, with 14 bases remaining between them. The CDR3 is made up of 13 amino acids. The CDR3 sequence is CSARSTGNDEQYF. In DNA, the CDR3 is TGCAGTGCTAGGTCGACCGGGAACGACGAGCAGTACTTC.

This clonotype was counted a few times. The J gene is TRBJ2-1, the V gene TRBV5-1; 7 bases map to TRBD2. This CDR3 contains 14 residues. Germline loops: CDR1 SGHRS, CDR2 YFSETQ. Germline trimming cut 2 bases from V and 8 bases from J; bases unmatched to any gene: 7. DNA of the CDR3: TGCGCCAGCAGCTTCGGCGGGAGTGGGTATGAGCAGTTCTTC. This sequence encodes CASSFGGSGYEQFF.

This clonotype was detected only a few times. This rearrangement joins TRBV6-1 to TRBJ2-7, with a tentative D call TRBD1 (6 bases). Per the germline V gene, CDR1 is MNHNS and CDR2 is SASEGT. The CDR3 is made up of 14 amino acids. V lost 2 bases and J 3 bases, leaving 11 bases between the germline ends. CDR3 bases: TGTGCCAGCAGTGAACCGGGACACTTCTACGAGCAGTACTTC. It codes for CASSEPGHFYEQYF.

This clonotype was picked up many times. The chain links TRBV4-2 to TRBJ2-2; 9 bases are shared with TRBD1. Germline trimming cut 4 bases from V and 3 bases from J; bases unmatched to any gene: 9. The CDR3 spans 17 residues. From germline, CDR1 is LGHNA and CDR2 YNFKEQ. The CDR3 here is CASSLGFGTGYTGELFF. The CDR3 bases are TGTGCCAGCAGCCTGGGATTCGGGACAGGGTACACCGGGGAGCTGTTTTTT.

This clonotype was seen ten or more times. CDR3 in amino acids: CSARDPSGVTDTQYF. CDR3 bases: TGCAGTGCTAGAGACCCCAGCGGGGTCACAGATACGCAGTATTTT. The rearrangement joins TRBV20-1 to TRBJ2-3; TRBD2 matches 7 bases. Germline V gene lookup returns CDR1 DFQATT and CDR2 SNEGSKA (reference sequence). This CDR3 has 15 amino acids. J lost 2 bases, V lost 0 bases, and 5 bases had no gene match.

In its sample, this clonotype was seen many times. The CDR3 sequence: CASSLISNYEQYF. Written as DNA, the CDR3 is TGCGCCAGCAGCTTGATTTCTAATTACGAGCAGTACTTC. This sequence joins TRBV5-1 and TRBJ2-7; D is undetermined. V was shortened by 1 base and J by 4 bases, with 9 bases between the two germline ends. This CDR3 spans 13 amino acids. Germline loops: CDR1 SGHRS, CDR2 YFSETQ.

This clonotype was detected many times. CDR3 sequence (DNA): TGCGCCAGCAGCTTAGGGACGGATACCTATGGCTACACCTTC. Encoded protein: CASSLGTDTYGYTF. This chain joins TRBV5-1 and TRBJ1-2; maybe TRBD1 (5 bases). The ends were cut back, 2 bases at V and 4 bases at J, with 12 bases in the middle. Germline CDR1 and CDR2: SGHRS and YFSETQ. This CDR3 comprises 14 residues. The full variable domain, its missing parts supplied by reference TRBV5-1 and TRBJ1-2, is KAGVTQTPRYLIKTRGQQVTLSCSPISGHRSVSWYQQTPGQGLQFLFEYFSETQRNKGNFPGRFSGRQFSNSRSEMNVSTLELGDSALYLCASSLGTDTYGYTFGSGTRLTVV.

V and J are TRBV10-3 and TRBJ2-1; D is possibly TRBD2 (6 bases). The CDR3 contains 12 residues. Germline CDR1 reads ENHRY; CDR2 reads SYGVKD. The V end lost 9 bases, the J end lost 7 bases, and 13 bases lay between the germline ends. The CDR3 loop reads CAIALARNEQFF. The CDR3 DNA reads TGTGCCATTGCACTAGCCCGGAATGAGCAGTTCTTC.

CDR3 region: CSASSALNYNEQFF. CDR3 nucleotide sequence: TGCAGTGCTAGTAGCGCCTTAAATTACAATGAGCAGTTCTTC. This chain links TRBV20-1 with TRBJ2-1, with D possibly matching TRBD2 (5 bases). The CDR3 contains 14 residues. V shed 3 bases and J shed 4 bases, with 13 bases lying between them. Per the germline V gene, CDR1 is DFQATT and CDR2 is SNEGSKA (reference sequence).

This clonotype was seen at least ten times. The chain couples TRBV6-2 or TRBV6-3 to TRBJ2-3; 11 bases align to TRBD2. Losses at the gene ends were 2 bases for V and 6 bases for J; bases not matched to a gene: 4. The CDR3 is 15 amino acids. CDR1 and CDR2 from the germline V gene are MNHEY and SVGEGT. CDR3 loop: CASSYGGLAADTQYF. CDR3 bases: TGTGCCAGCAGTTACGGGGGACTAGCGGCCGATACGCAGTATTTT.

The chain couples TRBV6-2 or TRBV6-3 to TRBJ2-3; the D is unclear. Germline loops: CDR1 MNHEY, CDR2 SVGEGT. Trimming stripped 7 bases from V and 4 bases from J, with 6 bases between. The CDR3 contains 11 residues. The CDR3 is CASTQADTQYF. CDR3 coding DNA: TGTGCCAGCACCCAGGCAGATACGCAGTATTTT.

This clonotype was counted a few times. The rearrangement joins TRBV20-1 to TRBJ2-7, with TRBD2 as a possible D gene (6 bases). Trimming left V 6 bases short and J 1 base short, with 13 bases between. Germline CDR1 reads DFQATT; CDR2 reads SNEGSKA (reference sequence). The CDR3 is 13 amino acids. The CDR3 DNA follows: TGCAGTGCCCATCCGGGACTTTCCTACGAGCAGTACTTC. Translated: CSAHPGLSYEQYF.

The CDR3 DNA is TGCGCCAGCAGCTTGGTTGGCCTCCAATACGAGCAGTACTTC. Protein: CASSLVGLQYEQYF. The rearrangement links TRBV5-1 to TRBJ2-7; D gene ambiguous. The length of the CDR3 is 14 residues. Germline V gene sequence: CDR1 SGHRS, CDR2 YFSETQ. Trimming took off 0 bases at V and 4 bases at J, with 11 bases between the two ends. The variable domain in full, completed from reference TRBV5-1 and TRBJ2-7, reads KAGVTQTPRYLIKTRGQQVTLSCSPISGHRSVSWYQQTPGQGLQFLFEYFSETQRNKGNFPGRFSGRQFSNSRSEMNVSTLELGDSALYLCASSLVGLQYEQYFGPGTRLTVT.

This clonotype was seen many times. V gene TRBV5-1 combines with J gene TRBJ2-5; maybe TRBD1 (7 bases). V shed 4 bases and J shed 4 bases, with 11 bases lying between them. In germline, CDR1 is SGHRS, CDR2 YFSETQ. The CDR3 is 13 residues long. CDR3 residues: CASSAGQLETQYF. DNA of the CDR3: TGCGCCAGCAGCGCGGGACAGCTAGAGACCCAGTACTTC.

This clonotype showed up many times. V and J are TRBV5-4 and TRBJ2-5; no reliable D call. The CDR3 covers 13 residues. Per the germline V gene, CDR1 is SGHNT and CDR2 is YYREEE (reference sequence). V dropped 0 bases and J dropped 5 bases, with 8 bases sitting between them. CDR3 sequence reads: CASSLVGTETQYF. The CDR3 coding sequence is TGTGCCAGCAGCTTGGTTGGAACGGAGACCCAGTACTTC.

Concerning this clonotype itself: A much larger clone sits a single nucleotide away, making a read error possible. The J gene is TRBJ2-3, the V gene TRBV5-1; D is perhaps TRBD1 (7 bases). In germline, CDR1 is SGHRS, CDR2 YFSETQ. The CDR3 extends over 15 amino acids. The CDR3, as DNA: TGCGCCTGCAGCTTGAGTGTGACAGGGAGGAATACGCAGTATTTT. Translating gives CACSLSVTGRNTQYF.

The chain links TRBV5-1 to TRBJ1-2, with D uncertain. This CDR3 comprises 12 residues. V lost 4 bases to trimming and J lost 0 bases, with 4 bases between them. Germline loops: CDR1 SGHRS, CDR2 YFSETQ. The CDR3 coding sequence is TGCGCCAGCAGCGCGACTAACTATGGCTACACCTTC. This codes for CASSATNYGYTF.